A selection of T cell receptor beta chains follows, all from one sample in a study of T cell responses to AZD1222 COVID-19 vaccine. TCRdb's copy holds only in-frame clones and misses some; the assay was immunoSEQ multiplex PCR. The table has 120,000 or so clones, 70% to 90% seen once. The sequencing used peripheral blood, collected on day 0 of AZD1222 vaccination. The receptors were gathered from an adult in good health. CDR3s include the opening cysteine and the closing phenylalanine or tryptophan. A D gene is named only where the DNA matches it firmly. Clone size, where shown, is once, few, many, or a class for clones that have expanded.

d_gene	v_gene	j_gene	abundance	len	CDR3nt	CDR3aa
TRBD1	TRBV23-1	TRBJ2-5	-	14	TGCGCCAGCAGTCAATCAGCAGGGGGAGAGACCCAGTACTTC	CASSQSAGGETQYF
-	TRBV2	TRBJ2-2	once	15	TGTGCCAGCAGTCCTGTCCGAATTAACACCGGGGAGCTGTTTTTT	CASSPVRINTGELFF
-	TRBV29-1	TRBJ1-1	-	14	TGCAGCTACAACCGGCAGGGGCCCGGTACTGAAGCTTTCTTT	CSYNRQGPGTEAFF
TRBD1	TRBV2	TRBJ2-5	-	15	TGTGCCAGCGTTACACAGGGGGCTGTCCAAGAGACCCAGTACTTC	CASVTQGAVQETQYF
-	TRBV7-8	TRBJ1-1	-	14	TGTGCCAGCAGCTTAGACCCTGGCAGGACTGAAGCTTTCTTT	CASSLDPGRTEAFF
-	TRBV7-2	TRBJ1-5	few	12	TGTGCCTCCGGGGGGTATGATCAGCCCCAGCATTTT	CASGGYDQPQHF
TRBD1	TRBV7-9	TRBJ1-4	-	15	TGTGCCAGCAGACCCCCGGGACAGTCTAATGAAAAACTGTTTTTT	CASRPPGQSNEKLFF
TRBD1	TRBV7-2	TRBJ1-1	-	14	TGTGCCAGCAGGGCGGGACAGGGGAACACTGAAGCTTTCTTT	CASRAGQGNTEAFF
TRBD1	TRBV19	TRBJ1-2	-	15	TGTGCCAGTAGTATAGCAGGGGGCCGCTTCAGCGGCTACACCTTC	CASSIAGGRFSGYTF
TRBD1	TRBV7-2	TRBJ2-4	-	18	TGTGCCAGCAGACTACTCTCGTTCGGGACAGGGGGAGGAAACATTCAGTACTTC	CASRLLSFGTGGGNIQYF
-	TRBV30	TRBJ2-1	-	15	TGTGCCTGGGTCAAGACCGGCAAAAGATACAATGAGCAGTTCTTC	CAWVKTGKRYNEQFF
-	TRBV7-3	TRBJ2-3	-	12	TGTGCCAGCAGTTCATATGGAGATACGCAGTATTTT	CASSSYGDTQYF
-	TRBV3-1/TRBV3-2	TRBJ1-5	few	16	TGTGCCAGCAGCCCCGTGGGATGGGGGAATAATCAGCCCCAGCATTTT	CASSPVGWGNNQPQHF
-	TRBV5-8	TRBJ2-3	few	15	TGTGCCAGCAGCCCGGCCCGGACAGGCACAGATACGCAGTATTTT	CASSPARTGTDTQYF
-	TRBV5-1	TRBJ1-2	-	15	TGCGCCAGCAGCTTGGAGGCCGTACCGCGCAATGGCTACACCTTC	CASSLEAVPRNGYTF
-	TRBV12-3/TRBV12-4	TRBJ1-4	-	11	TGTGCCAGCAGGACCGCTACGCGGCTGTTTTTT	CASRTATRLFF
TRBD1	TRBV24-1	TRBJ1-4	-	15	TGTGCCACCAGTGATGCGGGACAGGGCGATGAAAAACTGTTTTTT	CATSDAGQGDEKLFF
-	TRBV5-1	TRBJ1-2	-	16	TGCGCCAGCAGCTTGTCGGGCAGCTACTCTAACTATGGCTACACCTTC	CASSLSGSYSNYGYTF
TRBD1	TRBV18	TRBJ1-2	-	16	TGTGCCAGCTCACCTCTCGGACAGGGAGCTAACTATGGCTACACCTTC	CASSPLGQGANYGYTF
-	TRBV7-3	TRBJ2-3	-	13	TGTGCCACAGGATCGGGTGGCACAGATACGCAGTATTTT	CATGSGGTDTQYF
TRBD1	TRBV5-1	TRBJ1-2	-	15	TGCGCCAGCAGCCCTTCGGGACAGGGCGCCTATGGCTACACCTTC	CASSPSGQGAYGYTF
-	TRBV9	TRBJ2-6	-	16	TGTGCCAGCAGCCCCCAGGGACGCTCTGGGGCCAACGTCCTGACTTTC	CASSPQGRSGANVLTF
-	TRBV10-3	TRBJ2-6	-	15	TGTGCCATCAACCTCGGACAGTCTGGGGCCAACGTCCTGACTTTC	CAINLGQSGANVLTF
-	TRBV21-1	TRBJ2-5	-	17	TGTGCCAGCAGCAAAGCTGACGCGGGAGGTTTCCAAGAGACCCAGTACTTC	CASSKADAGGFQETQYF
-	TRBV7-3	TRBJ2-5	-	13	TGTGCCAGCAGCCGAGCCGCCACAGAGACCCAGTACTTC	CASSRAATETQYF
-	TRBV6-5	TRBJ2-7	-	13	TGTGCCATAACAGGGATAGGGCTGAGCGAGCAGTACTTC	CAITGIGLSEQYF
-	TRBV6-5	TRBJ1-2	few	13	TGTGCCAGCAGTTACACTCTACAGGGCGGCTACACCTTC	CASSYTLQGGYTF
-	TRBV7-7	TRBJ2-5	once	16	TGTGCCAGCAGCTTAGGAACGGACACCTACCAAGAGACCCAGTACTTC	CASSLGTDTYQETQYF
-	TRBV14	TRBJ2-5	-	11	TGTGCCAGCAGCCCTGGTGAGACCCAGTACTTC	CASSPGETQYF
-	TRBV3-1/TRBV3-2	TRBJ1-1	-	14	TGTGCCAGCAGCCAACGGGGGGCGGACACTGAAGCTTTCTTT	CASSQRGADTEAFF
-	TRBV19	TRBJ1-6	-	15	TGTGCCAGTAGTCCCCAGACAGGTGGGAATTCACCCCTCCACTTT	CASSPQTGGNSPLHF
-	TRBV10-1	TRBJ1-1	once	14	TGCGCCAGCAGTCCCGGGACAATTAACACTGAAGCTTTCTTT	CASSPGTINTEAFF
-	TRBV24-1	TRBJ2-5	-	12	TGTGCCACCAGTGATTTTAGGGAGACCCAGTACTTC	CATSDFRETQYF
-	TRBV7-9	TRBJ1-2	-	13	TGTGCCAGCAGCCCGACCGGAAACTATGGCTACACCTTC	CASSPTGNYGYTF
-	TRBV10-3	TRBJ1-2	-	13	TGTGCCACCTTACAGGGACCTAACTATGGCTACACCTTC	CATLQGPNYGYTF
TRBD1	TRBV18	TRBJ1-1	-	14	TGTGCCAGCTCGTTGGACAGGGGAGGGACTGAAGCTTTCTTT	CASSLDRGGTEAFF
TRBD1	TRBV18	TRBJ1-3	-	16	TGTGCCAGCTCACAGGGACAGGGGGCATCTGGAAACACCATATATTTT	CASSQGQGASGNTIYF
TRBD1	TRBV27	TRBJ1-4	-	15	TGTGCCAGCAGTAAAGGGGACAGGGCGAGCGAAAAACTGTTTTTT	CASSKGDRASEKLFF
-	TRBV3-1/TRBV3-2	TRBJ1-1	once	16	TGTGCCAGCAGCCAGGACCTTGGACGGATGAACACTGAAGCTTTCTTT	CASSQDLGRMNTEAFF
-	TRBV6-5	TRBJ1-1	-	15	TGTGCCAGTTCCGCCTCTGAGGGGCTGAACACTGAAGCTTTCTTT	CASSASEGLNTEAFF
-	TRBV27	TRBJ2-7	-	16	TGTGCCAGCAGTTTATCGGGGGACCTGAGCTCCTACGAGCAGTACTTC	CASSLSGDLSSYEQYF
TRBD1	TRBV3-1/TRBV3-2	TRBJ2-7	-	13	TGTGCCAGCAGCCAATTAGGGGGCGGCGAGCAGTACTTC	CASSQLGGGEQYF
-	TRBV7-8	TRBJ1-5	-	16	TGTGCCAGCAGCTTAACTAGGACAAGTAGCAATCAGCCCCAGCATTTT	CASSLTRTSSNQPQHF
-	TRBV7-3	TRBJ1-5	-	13	TGTGCCAGCAGCTTAGGCCCGTATCAGCCCCAGCATTTT	CASSLGPYQPQHF
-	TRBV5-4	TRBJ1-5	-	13	TGTGCCAGCAGCTTGGGGACGGGTCAGCCCCAGCATTTT	CASSLGTGQPQHF
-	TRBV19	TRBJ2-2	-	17	TGTGCCACCATCCTTAACCGGGGCAGGGGAAGAACCGGGGAGCTGTTTTTT	CATILNRGRGRTGELFF
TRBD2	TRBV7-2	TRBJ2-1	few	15	TGTGCCAGCAGCCCAGCGGGAGGGCCCTACAATGAGCAGTTCTTC	CASSPAGGPYNEQFF
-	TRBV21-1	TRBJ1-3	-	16	TGTGCCAGCGTCCCTGGGGACAGGGAGGCTGGAAACACCATATATTTT	CASVPGDREAGNTIYF
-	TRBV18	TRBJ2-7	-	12	TGTGCCAGCTCCCGAAGCTCCTACGAGCAGTACTTC	CASSRSSYEQYF
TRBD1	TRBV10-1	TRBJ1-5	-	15	TGCGCCAGCAGTGACTGGGGACAGGGGGTAGAGCCCCAGCATTTT	CASSDWGQGVEPQHF
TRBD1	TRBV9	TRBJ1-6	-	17	TGTGCCAGCAGCCCCGGACAGGGAACCCCCTATAATTCACCCCTCCACTTT	CASSPGQGTPYNSPLHF
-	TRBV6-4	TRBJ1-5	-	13	TGTGCCAGCAGTGACTCTGGGGACGGGCCCCAGCATTTT	CASSDSGDGPQHF
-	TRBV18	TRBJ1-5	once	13	TGTGCCAGCTCACAGTATAGCAATCAGCCCCAGCATTTT	CASSQYSNQPQHF
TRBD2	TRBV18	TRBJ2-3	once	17	TGTGCCAGCTCACCTACCGGGACTAGCGGGAGGTGGGATACGCAGTATTTT	CASSPTGTSGRWDTQYF